The clone carrying this T cell receptor (beta chain) was seen a handful of times. This entry is derived from a study of identical twins. V shed 9 bases and J shed 6 bases, with 13 bases lying between them. CDR3 length: 12 amino acids. TCRdb reprocessed the 5' RACE reads via MiXCR and lists one record per CDR3 protein. The data hold hundreds of thousands of distinct CDR3 sequences, with roughly 8% observed a single time. These records were also assigned to another study, of yellow fever vaccine responses in identical twins.

V gene TRBV12-3 or TRBV12-4 combines with J gene TRBJ2-3; a weak D match, TRBD1 (5 bases). The sequence derives from a woman aged 18-29 years in good health. The specimen was PBMCs. In nucleotides, the CDR3 is TGTGCCAGTACAGGTCCCTTGGATACGCAGTATTTT. Protein product: CASTGPLDTQYF.